These 8 T cell receptor beta chains share one sample of origin, sequenced in a study of high-grade serous ovarian cancer treatment subgroups. The tumor samples were collected prior to definitive surgery or chemotherapy. Assay used: immunoSEQ multiplex PCR; TCRdb lists only in-frame clones, some missing. The repertoire holds more than 2,500 clones, more than 65% seen once, with approximately 8.5% in the top ten. Sequencing was performed on tumor tissue. These receptors came from a human donor with high-grade serous ovarian cancer.

This clone was seen only once. The chain uses TRBV5-1 and TRBJ2-6; D gene unclear. This CDR3 comprises 12 residues. V lost 7 bases to trimming and J lost 1 base, with 3 bases between them. The germline CDR1 and CDR2 sequences are SGHRS and YFSETQ. This CDR3 reads CASHSGANVLTF. The CDR3 bases are TGCGCCAGCCATTCTGGGGCCAACGTCCTGACTTTC.

CDR3 loop: CASSLGGVEQPQHF. CDR3 sequence (DNA): TGCGCCAGCAGCTTGGGGGGGGTGGAGCAGCCCCAGCATTTT. The chain has TRBV5-1 and TRBJ1-5; tentatively, D is TRBD1 (5 bases). This CDR3 is 14 amino acids long. Trimming shortened V by 0 bases and J by 7 bases, and 11 bases separated the two germline ends. Germline V lookup: CDR1 SGHRS, CDR2 YFSETQ.

The gene calls are TRBV6-6 and TRBJ2-3; tentatively, D is TRBD2 (5 bases). The CDR3 covers 12 residues. Trimming left V 5 bases short and J 6 bases short, with 9 bases between. Germline CDR1 MNHNY, CDR2 SVGAGI (reference sequence). The CDR3 here is CASSLTGDTQYF. CDR3 coding DNA: TGTGCCAGCAGTCTAACGGGGGATACGCAGTATTTT.

The genes are TRBV6-1 and TRBJ2-1; a weak D match, TRBD2 (6 bases). This CDR3 comprises 13 residues. V dropped 11 bases and J dropped 0 bases, with 11 bases sitting between them. CDR1 MNHNS and CDR2 SASEGT come from the germline V gene. For the CDR3, the DNA is TGTGCCTCTAGCGCCAGCTCCTACAATGAGCAGTTCTTC. Translation gives CASSASSYNEQFF.

A few counts support this clone. The rearrangement uses TRBV7-3 and TRBJ2-1; 9 bases line up with TRBD2. Trimming removed 5 bases from V and 4 bases from J; junction bases left unmatched: 6. Germline V CDR1 and CDR2: SGHTA, FQGTGA. The CDR3 totals 15 residues. CDR3 in DNA: TGTGCCAGCAGCCGTAGCGGGAGTGGGTACAATGAGCAGTTCTTC. As protein: CASSRSGSGYNEQFF.

This clone has only a few counts. The chain couples TRBV7-9 to TRBJ1-2; D uncertain. CDR1 is SEHNR and CDR2 is FQNEAQ in the germline V gene (reference sequence). V was pared by 4 bases and J by 8 bases, with 8 bases between. The CDR3 covers 11 residues. The CDR3 sequence: CASSSTDGYTF. The CDR3 DNA sequence: TGTGCCAGCAGCTCGACTGACGGCTACACCTTC.

The rearrangement joins TRBV27 to TRBJ1-1, with 11 positions matching TRBD1. Per the germline V gene, CDR1 is MNHEY and CDR2 is SMNVEV (reference sequence). Trimming cost V 5 bases and J 4 bases; bases outside gene matches: 3. This CDR3 contains 14 residues. The CDR3 coding sequence is TGTGCCAGCAGTGAAGGGACAGGGGGCACTGAAGCTTTCTTT. Translating gives CASSEGTGGTEAFF.

The genes are TRBV4-2 and TRBJ1-1; D may be TRBD1 (5 bases). Germline V lookup: CDR1 LGHNA, CDR2 YNFKEQ. V lost 0 bases and J lost 4, with 9 bases in between. This CDR3 comprises 14 residues. The CDR3 reads CASSQEQAPTEAFF. The DNA of the CDR3 is TGTGCCAGCAGCCAAGAACAGGCCCCCACTGAAGCTTTCTTT.